This T cell receptor (beta chain) comes out of a study of metastatic and nonmetastatic thyroid tumors. For the study at large: The comparison covered peripheral blood and tumor or nodule tissue in malignant and benign thyroid patients.

General study points: Reported TCR beta diversity, measured in blood and tumor, was significantly higher for malignant thyroid tumors than for benign nodules.

Trimming cost V 6 bases and J 1 base, with 10 bases left between them. Germline V gene lookup returns CDR1 MNHEY and CDR2 SMNVEV (reference sequence). This CDR3 has 13 amino acids. Per the study methods: What underpinned the distant-metastasis classifier for papillary thyroid cancer was the set of CDR3 differences across clinicopathological groups. TCRdb reanalyzed the PCR reads with MiXCR. The V and J calls shown here were made by TCRdb, not taken from the authors' results. The top ten clones hold about 22% of a sample with 50,000 to 65,000 clones, 4% to 5% of them seen once. To note about this clone: Its antigen is undetermined.

Before thyroid surgery, none of the patients had received any treatment. This sequence originates from a female donor with papillary thyroid cancer or a benign thyroid nodule (not recorded which). Some clones in this sample may be carry-over from other donors' samples. The chain links TRBV27 to TRBJ2-7; possibly TRBD2 for D (5 bases). What was sequenced was blood. The CDR3 nucleotides are TGTGCCAGCAGCTCCAGCGGTTCCTACGAGCAGTACTTC. It is translated as CASSSSGSYEQYF.